This is a list of T cell receptor beta chains from one sample in a study of ipilimumab plus nivolumab after autologous stem cell transplantation. Sequenced by immunoSEQ multiplex PCR; TCRdb stores in-frame clones only, minus some. The sample gives some 24,000 clones, 70% to 90% of which show up once; roughly 5% is in the top ten. The source material was PBMCs, sampled in a trial of ipilimumab plus nivolumab as post-transplant consolidation. Receptors originate from a male donor with diffuse large B-cell lymphoma. Each CDR3 is given without its conserved first and last residue. Fields, in order: D gene, V gene, CDR3 protein. D genes are given only for firm matches.

TRBD2 | TRBV19 | ASSMSSGWAKNIQY
NA | TRBV27 | ASSLTREETQY
NA | TRBV5-1 | ASSLAAASYNSPLH
NA | TRBV5-1 | ASSLGTTANYGYT
NA | TRBV27 | ASSSQGQETQY
TRBD1 | TRBV4-3 | ASSLMTGTVKDEQY
TRBD2 | TRBV5-4 | ASSSRTSGGWGDTQY
NA | TRBV2 | ASSAKRGQGANGYT
TRBD2 | TRBV7-2 | ASSSLAGSSYNEQF
TRBD2 | TRBV27 | ASRRSGGAYNEQF
NA | TRBV7-3 | ASSAWRGVEAF
NA | TRBV7-2 | ASSLSGGAGETQY
NA | TRBV18 | ASSPLISYNEQF
NA | TRBV10-2 | ASSVADTQY
TRBD2 | TRBV10-2 | ASSLTSGGNNEQF
NA | TRBV5-6 | ASSYSGLLYNSPLH
TRBD2 | TRBV7-6 | ASSLEIPGLAFSGEQF
NA | TRBV6-1 | ASSVQGNSPLH
NA | TRBV5-1 | ASSLVAGLSTDTQY
TRBD2 | TRBV7-3 | ASSSNSAGGSDTQY
NA | TRBV4-1 | ASSQASQGVKNIQY
NA | TRBV19 | ASSLGQSGSTEAF
NA | TRBV6-5 | ASSYRVSGAVVEQY
NA | TRBV6-6 | ASMGTGANVLT
TRBD1 | TRBV4-1 | ASSHGTGIGNQPQH
NA | TRBV19 | ASSKTVSNEKLF
NA | TRBV29-1 | SVEDPGGWGAMDTQY
NA | TRBV7-8 | ASSVRRQGLNEKLF
NA | TRBV19 | ASSTGSGMGVGETQY
TRBD2 | TRBV5-4 | ASSLPGGSRETQY
NA | TRBV30 | AWSPQTENEKLF
NA | TRBV11-3 | ASSPVPQGPQETQY
NA | TRBV29-1 | SVGAGESYGYT
NA | TRBV5-6 | ASSSGYRTEAF
TRBD1 | TRBV5-1 | ASKGGQGTDTQY
TRBD2 | TRBV7-8 | ASSPGWERGVYEQY
NA | TRBV9 | ASSVSLMGGTGNTIY
NA | TRBV10-1 | ASSESRGLGADTQY
NA | TRBV28 | ASISAGYGYT
NA | TRBV18 | ASSPGHAYEQY
NA | TRBV5-1 | ASRSSQGGSYNSPLH
TRBD2 | TRBV9 | ASSSRSGLAKETQY
TRBD1 | TRBV6-5 | ASSFMDSAGGKLF
NA | TRBV15 | ATRERGGANEKLF
NA | TRBV30 | AWSVGLLGSSYEQY
NA | TRBV27 | ASSLFGQGNEKLF
NA | TRBV10-3 | AISKPERGDYGYT
TRBD2 | TRBV11-2 | ASSTMRGVSTDTQY
NA | TRBV5-8 | ASSLEGLLTYEQY
TRBD2 | TRBV7-2 | ASGTSGGVPGELF
NA | TRBV5-1 | ASSSSPKEKLF